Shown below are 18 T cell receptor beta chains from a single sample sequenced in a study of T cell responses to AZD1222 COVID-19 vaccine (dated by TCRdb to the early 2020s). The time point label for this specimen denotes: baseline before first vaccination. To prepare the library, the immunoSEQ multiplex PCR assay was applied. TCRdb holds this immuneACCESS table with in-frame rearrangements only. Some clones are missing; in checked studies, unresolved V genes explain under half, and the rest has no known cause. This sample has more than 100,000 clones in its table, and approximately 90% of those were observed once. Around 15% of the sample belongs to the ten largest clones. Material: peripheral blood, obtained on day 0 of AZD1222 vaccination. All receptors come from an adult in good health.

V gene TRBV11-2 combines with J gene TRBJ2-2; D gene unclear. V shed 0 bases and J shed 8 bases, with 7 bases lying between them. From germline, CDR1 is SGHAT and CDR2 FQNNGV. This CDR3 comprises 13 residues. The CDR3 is CASSLDLVGELFF. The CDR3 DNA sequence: TGTGCCAGCAGCTTAGATCTGGTTGGGGAGCTGTTTTTT. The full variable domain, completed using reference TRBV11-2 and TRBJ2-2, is EAGVAQSPRYKIIEKRQSVAFWCNPISGHATLYWYQQILGQGPKLLIQFQNNGVVDDSQLPKDRFSAERLKGVDSTLKIQPAKLEDSAVYLCASSLDLVGELFFGEGSRLTVL.

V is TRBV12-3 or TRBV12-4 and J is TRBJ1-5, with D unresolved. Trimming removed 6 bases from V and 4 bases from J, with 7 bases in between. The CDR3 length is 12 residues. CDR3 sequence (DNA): TGTGCCAGCAGGCCTAGAAATCAGCCCCAGCATTTT. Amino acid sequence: CASRPRNQPQHF.

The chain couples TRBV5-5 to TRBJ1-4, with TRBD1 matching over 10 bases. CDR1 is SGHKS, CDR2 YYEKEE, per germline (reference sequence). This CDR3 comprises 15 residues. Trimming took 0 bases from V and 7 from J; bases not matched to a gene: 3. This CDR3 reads CASSLEWTGGEKLFF. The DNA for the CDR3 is TGTGCCAGCAGCTTGGAATGGACAGGGGGTGAAAAACTGTTTTTT.

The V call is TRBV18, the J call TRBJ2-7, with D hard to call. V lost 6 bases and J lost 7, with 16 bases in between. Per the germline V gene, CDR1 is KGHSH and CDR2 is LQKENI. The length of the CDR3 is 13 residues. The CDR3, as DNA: TGTGCCAGCTCCCTAGGCGACCGCTTGGAGCAGTACTTC. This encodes CASSLGDRLEQYF.

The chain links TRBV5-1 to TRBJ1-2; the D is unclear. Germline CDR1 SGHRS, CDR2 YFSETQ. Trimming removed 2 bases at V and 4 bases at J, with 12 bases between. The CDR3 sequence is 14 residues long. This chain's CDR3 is CASSFDRDSYGYTF. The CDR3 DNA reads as TGCGCCAGCAGCTTTGACCGGGATTCCTATGGCTACACCTTC.

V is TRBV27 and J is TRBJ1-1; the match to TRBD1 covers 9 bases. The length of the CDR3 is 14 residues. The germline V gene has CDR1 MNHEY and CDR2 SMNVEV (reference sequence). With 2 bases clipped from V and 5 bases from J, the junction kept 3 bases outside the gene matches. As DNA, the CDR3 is TGTGCCAGCAGTTTAGCGGGACAGGGTACTGAAGCTTTCTTT. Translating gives CASSLAGQGTEAFF.

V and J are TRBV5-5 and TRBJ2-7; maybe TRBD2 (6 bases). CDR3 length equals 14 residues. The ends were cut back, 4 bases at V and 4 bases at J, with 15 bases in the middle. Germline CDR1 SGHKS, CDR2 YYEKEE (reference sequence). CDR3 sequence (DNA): TGTGCCAGCAGCGCTGGGACTCACCTTTACGAGCAGTACTTC. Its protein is CASSAGTHLYEQYF.

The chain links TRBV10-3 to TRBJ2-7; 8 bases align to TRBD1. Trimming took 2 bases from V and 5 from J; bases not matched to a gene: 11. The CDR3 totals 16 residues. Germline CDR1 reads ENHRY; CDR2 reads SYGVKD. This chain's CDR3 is CAISEGMGRGRDEQYF. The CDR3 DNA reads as TGTGCCATCAGTGAGGGAATGGGCAGGGGGCGGGACGAGCAGTACTTC.

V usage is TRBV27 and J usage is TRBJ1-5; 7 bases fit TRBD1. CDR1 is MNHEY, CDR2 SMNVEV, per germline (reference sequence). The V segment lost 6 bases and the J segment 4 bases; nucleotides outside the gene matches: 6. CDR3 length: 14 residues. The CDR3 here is CASSQTGMNQPQHF. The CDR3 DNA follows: TGTGCCAGCAGCCAGACAGGGATGAATCAGCCCCAGCATTTT.

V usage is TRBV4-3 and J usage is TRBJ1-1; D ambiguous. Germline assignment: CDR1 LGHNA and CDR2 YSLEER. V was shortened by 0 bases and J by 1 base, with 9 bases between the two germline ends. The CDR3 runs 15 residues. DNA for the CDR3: TGCGCCAGCAGCCAAGATGACGGCAGGAACACTGAAGCTTTCTTT. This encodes CASSQDDGRNTEAFF.

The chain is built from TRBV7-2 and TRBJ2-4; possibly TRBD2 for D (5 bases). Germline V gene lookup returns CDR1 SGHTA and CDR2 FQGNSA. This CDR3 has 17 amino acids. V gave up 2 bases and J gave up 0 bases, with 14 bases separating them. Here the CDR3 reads CASSLIFMGAAKNIQYF. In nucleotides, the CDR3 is TGTGCCAGCAGCTTAATCTTTATGGGAGCAGCCAAAAACATTCAGTACTTC.

Written as DNA, the CDR3 is TGTGCCAGCAAATCTAGGGCAGAAAGCACTGAAGCTTTCTTT. Its protein product is CASKSRAESTEAFF. The genes are TRBV6-5 and TRBJ1-1; D not certain. The germline gives CDR1 MNHEY, CDR2 SVGAGI. V lost 7 bases to trimming and J lost 4 bases, with 16 bases between them. The CDR3 length is 14 residues.

CDR3 protein: CASRPSSGGTGGETQYF. CDR3 coding DNA: TGTGCCAGCAGACCCTCTAGCGGGGGGACCGGGGGAGAGACCCAGTACTTC. The V and J genes are TRBV4-2 and TRBJ2-5; TRBD2 matches at 11 bases. The germline V gene has CDR1 LGHNA and CDR2 YNFKEQ. The V gene end was trimmed by 6 bases and the J gene end by 4 bases; junction bases not matched to a gene: 13. The CDR3 extends over 17 amino acids.

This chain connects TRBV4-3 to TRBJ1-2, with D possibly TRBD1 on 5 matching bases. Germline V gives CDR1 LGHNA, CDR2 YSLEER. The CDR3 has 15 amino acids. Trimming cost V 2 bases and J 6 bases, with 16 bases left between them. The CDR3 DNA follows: TGCGCCAGCAGCCAAAATTTGGGGGGTCGGGATGGCTACACCTTC. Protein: CASSQNLGGRDGYTF.

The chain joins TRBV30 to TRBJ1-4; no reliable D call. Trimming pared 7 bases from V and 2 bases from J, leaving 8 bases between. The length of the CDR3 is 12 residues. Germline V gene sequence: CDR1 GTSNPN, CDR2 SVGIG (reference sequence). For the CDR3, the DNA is TGTGCCTTCCCTCTTACTAATGAAAAACTGTTTTTT. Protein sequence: CAFPLTNEKLFF.

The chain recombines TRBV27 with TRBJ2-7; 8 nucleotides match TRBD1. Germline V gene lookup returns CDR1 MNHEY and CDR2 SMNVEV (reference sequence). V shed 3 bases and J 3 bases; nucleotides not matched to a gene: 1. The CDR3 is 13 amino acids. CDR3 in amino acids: CASSFGTGYEQYF. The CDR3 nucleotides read TGTGCCAGCAGTTTTGGGACAGGCTACGAGCAGTACTTC.

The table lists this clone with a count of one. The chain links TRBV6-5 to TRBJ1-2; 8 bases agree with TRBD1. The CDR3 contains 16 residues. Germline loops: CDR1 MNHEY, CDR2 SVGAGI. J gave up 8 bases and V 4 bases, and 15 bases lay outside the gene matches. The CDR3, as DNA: TGTGCCAGCAGTTCGAAGGACAGGGTCTCGGATTACGGCTACACCTTC. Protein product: CASSSKDRVSDYGYTF.

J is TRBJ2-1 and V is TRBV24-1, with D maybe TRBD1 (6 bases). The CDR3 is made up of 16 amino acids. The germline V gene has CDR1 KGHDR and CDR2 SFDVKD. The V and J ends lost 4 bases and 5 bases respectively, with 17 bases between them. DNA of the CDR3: TGTGCCACCAGTGACCCTCAAACAGGGTCCCACAATGAGCAGTTCTTC. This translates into CATSDPQTGSHNEQFF.